The 9 T cell receptor beta chains below were found in one sample sequenced in a study of shared clonotypes between healthy human individuals. Sequenced by immunoSEQ multiplex PCR; TCRdb stores in-frame clones only, minus some. The sample records under 550,000 clones, 96% being singletons. The material sequenced was naive CD4+ T cells sorted from blood. Specified subset: CD45RA+ positively selected. Receptors originate from a woman between 25 and 40 years old in good health.

V usage is TRBV19 and J usage is TRBJ1-5, with 8 bases that match TRBD1. The CDR3 contains 12 residues. J lost 4 bases, V lost 10 bases, and 3 bases had no gene match. CDR1 is LNHDA and CDR2 is SQIVND in the germline V gene (reference sequence). In DNA form, the CDR3 reads TGTGCCACCAACAGGGGGAATCAGCCCCAGCATTTT. It is translated as CATNRGNQPQHF.

The chain recombines TRBV5-1 with TRBJ2-7, with 7 bases lining up with TRBD1. The J segment lost 2 bases and the V segment lost 5 bases, leaving 10 bases of the junction unmatched. The CDR3 is made up of 15 amino acids. Germline CDR1 reads SGHRS; CDR2 reads YFSETQ. The CDR3 sequence: CASSFSGDSPYEQYF. The CDR3 DNA reads TGCGCCAGCAGTTTTTCCGGGGACAGCCCCTACGAGCAGTACTTC.

The rearrangement uses TRBV6-4 and TRBJ2-7, with TRBD1 as a possible D gene (5 bases). The CDR3 length is 13 residues. In germline, CDR1 is MRHNA, CDR2 SNTAGT. The ends were cut back, 8 bases at V and 6 bases at J, with 17 bases in the middle. CDR3 nucleotide sequence: TGTGCCAGCGCCTCGGGCCAGGGTGGCGAGCAGTACTTC. This sequence encodes CASASGQGGEQYF.

V gene TRBV30 combines with J gene TRBJ2-2; 10 positions agree with TRBD1. The CDR3 extends over 13 amino acids. The V gene's germline CDR1 is GTSNPN and CDR2 SVGIG (reference sequence). V was pared by 5 bases and J by 5 bases, with 2 bases of the junction left unmatched. CDR3 in amino acids: CAWGDRGTGELFF. The CDR3 nucleotides read TGTGCCTGGGGGGACAGGGGAACCGGGGAGCTGTTTTTT. Looking up the rest from reference TRBV30 and TRBJ2-2 gives the full variable domain: SQTIHQWPATLVQPVGSPLSLECTVEGTSNPNLYWYRQAAGRGLQLLFYSVGIGQISSEVPQNLSASRPQDRQFILSSKKLLLSDSGFYLCAWGDRGTGELFFGEGSRLTVL.

CDR3 sequence reads: CASSFLARSYEQYF. As DNA, the CDR3 is TGTGCCAGCAGTTTTCTGGCGCGGTCCTACGAGCAGTACTTC. The V gene is TRBV27, the J gene TRBJ2-7; D is ambiguous. CDR3 length: 14 amino acids. Between the trimmed V and J ends, which lost 3 bases and 1 base, there was a span of 10 bases. From germline, CDR1 is MNHEY and CDR2 SMNVEV (reference sequence).

CDR3 sequence (DNA): TGTGCCAGTACCCCGGCGGGACTAAACTATGGCTACACCTTC. It yields the protein CASTPAGLNYGYTF. V usage is TRBV28 and J usage is TRBJ1-2; tentatively, D is TRBD1 (5 bases). The V gene's germline CDR1 is MDHEN and CDR2 SYDVKM. With 9 bases removed from V and 2 bases from J, the gap between germline ends came to 16 bases. The CDR3 spans 14 residues.

The chain couples TRBV28 to TRBJ1-2; no firm D call. CDR1 and CDR2 (germline): MDHEN, SYDVKM. V dropped 7 bases and J dropped 5 bases, with 17 bases sitting between them. The CDR3 runs 14 residues. CDR3 residues: CASTPEAGGYGYTF. Here the CDR3 DNA reads TGTGCCAGCACCCCCGAGGCCGGAGGGTATGGCTACACCTTC.

The chain has TRBV11-3 and TRBJ2-2; D is unclear. Trimming took off 4 bases at V and 1 base at J, with 7 bases between the two ends. CDR3 size: 14 residues. Germline CDR1 is SGHNT and CDR2 is YENEEA. DNA of the CDR3: TGTGCCAGCAGCTCGGACGGGAACACCGGGGAGCTGTTTTTT. This gives the protein CASSSDGNTGELFF. Variable domain in full (rest from reference TRBV11-3 and TRBJ2-2): EAGVVQSPRYKIIEKKQPVAFWCNPISGHNTLYWYLQNLGQGPELLIRYENEEAVDDSQLPKDRFSAERLKGVDSTLKIQPAELGDSAVYLCASSSDGNTGELFFGEGSRLTVL.

This clone was observed once. The V call is TRBV5-5, the J call TRBJ2-7; tentative D call: TRBD1 (6 bases). From germline, CDR1 is SGHKS and CDR2 YYEKEE (reference sequence). The V end lost 6 bases, the J end lost 4 bases, and 29 bases lay between the germline ends. This CDR3 is built from 18 residues. Here the CDR3 DNA reads TGTGCCAGCACCCAAGTCCCTAGACAGGCCCAGCTTCCATACGAGCAGTACTTC. Protein product: CASTQVPRQAQLPYEQYF.